A selection of T cell receptor beta chains follows, all from one sample in a study of early T cells in non-severe SARS-CoV-2 infection. TCRdb analysed the 5' RACE reads with MiXCR anew, one entry per CDR3 protein. The sample comprises fewer than 40,000 distinct CDR3 sequences, approximately 6.9% of which are singletons, and around an eighth rests with the top ten. Sample: whole blood, taken at baseline. Source of these receptors: an adult who was a healthcare worker with PCR-confirmed SARS-CoV-2 infection or an uninfected control (not recorded which). CDR3s include the opening cysteine and the closing phenylalanine or tryptophan. D genes are given only for firm matches. Where a row states a size, it is once, few, many or the class of an expanded clone; other rows omit it.

>.|.|TRBV6-2/TRBV6-3|TRBJ2-2|12
CASTENTGELFF
TGTGCCAGCACTGAAAACACCGGGGAGCTGTTTTTT
>many|.|TRBV25-1|TRBJ2-3|11
CASRVGDTQYF
TGTGCCAGCAGGGTTGGGGATACGCAGTATTTT
>many|.|TRBV13|TRBJ2-3|17
CASSSRPQDWVTDTQYF
TGTGCCAGCAGCTCACGACCCCAGGACTGGGTTACAGATACGCAGTATTTT
>.|TRBD2|TRBV27|TRBJ2-1|14
CASSLVGGPYEQFF
TGTGCCAGCAGTTTGGTGGGAGGGCCCTATGAGCAGTTCTTC
>many|TRBD1|TRBV7-2|TRBJ2-7|14
CASLAVDRAGEQYF
TGTGCCAGCCTAGCCGTGGACAGGGCGGGCGAGCAGTACTTC
>.|TRBD2|TRBV24-1|TRBJ2-3|17
CATSDPGLSVGTDTQYF
TGTGCCACCAGTGATCCGGGACTATCCGTGGGCACAGATACGCAGTATTTT
>many|.|TRBV2|TRBJ2-2|16
CASSEGSRGNTGELFF
TGTGCCAGCAGTGAAGGGAGTCGGGGGAACACCGGGGAGCTGTTTTTT
>many|.|TRBV29-1|TRBJ2-7|11
CSVVKTSEQYF
TGCAGCGTCGTAAAGACGTCCGAGCAGTACTTC
>many|.|TRBV20-1|TRBJ1-5|12
CSAKSGAQPQHF
TGCAGTGCTAAATCAGGGGCCCAGCCCCAGCATTTT
>few|TRBD1|TRBV6-5|TRBJ2-7|14
CASSHGQGAYEQYF
TGTGCCAGCAGCCATGGACAGGGGGCCTACGAGCAGTACTTC
>.|TRBD2|TRBV7-2|TRBJ2-3|16
CASSNGGSKSSDTQYF
TGTGCCAGCAGCAACGGCGGGAGCAAGTCTTCAGATACGCAGTATTTT
>.|.|TRBV6-2/TRBV6-3|TRBJ1-1|11
CASNRATEAFF
TGTGCCAGCAACCGGGCCACTGAAGCTTTCTTT
>.|TRBD2|TRBV7-8|TRBJ2-1|18
CASSPGLAGGGAYNEQFF
TGTGCCAGCAGCCCCGGACTAGCGGGAGGTGGCGCCTACAATGAGCAGTTCTTC
>many|.|TRBV7-2|TRBJ1-5|15
CASSPDLYSNQPQHF
TGTGCCAGCAGCCCGGATCTTTATAGCAATCAGCCCCAGCATTTT
>many|TRBD2|TRBV4-1|TRBJ2-1|19
CASSQDGGASGSIWNEQFF
TGCGCCAGCAGCCAAGATGGGGGGGCTAGCGGGAGTATTTGGAATGAGCAGTTCTTC
>few|TRBD1|TRBV4-1|TRBJ1-1|18
CASSQAPTGTALNTEAFF
TGCGCCAGCAGCCAAGCACCCACCGGGACAGCCCTGAACACTGAAGCTTTCTTT
>many|.|TRBV20-1|TRBJ1-5|12
CSARQPDQPQHF
TGCAGTGCACGACAGCCAGATCAGCCCCAGCATTTT
>few|TRBD1|TRBV10-3|TRBJ2-7|14
CATGPGQGKQEQYF
TGTGCCACAGGGCCGGGACAGGGAAAACAAGAGCAGTACTTC
>.|.|TRBV6-2/TRBV6-3|TRBJ2-3|12
CASRDGPDTQYF
TGTGCCAGCAGAGACGGTCCAGATACGCAGTATTTT
>medium-sized|TRBD2|TRBV7-9|TRBJ2-1|15
CASSSPGLKNNEQFF
TGTGCCAGCAGCTCCCCGGGACTAAAGAACAATGAGCAGTTCTTC
>few|TRBD1|TRBV28|TRBJ2-1|15
CASSSPGQGNNEQFF
TGTGCCAGCAGTTCACCGGGACAGGGGAACAATGAGCAGTTCTTC
>many|.|TRBV29-1|TRBJ2-7|13
CSVDMSGNYEQYF
TGCAGCGTTGACATGTCCGGGAACTACGAGCAGTACTTC
>few|.|TRBV28|TRBJ1-4|14
CASSLTQSGEKLFF
TGTGCCAGCAGTTTGACCCAGAGCGGTGAAAAACTGTTTTTT
>many|.|TRBV6-1|TRBJ1-2|15
CASRAKLQGIYGYTF
TGTGCCAGCAGGGCCAAGTTACAGGGAATCTATGGCTACACCTTC
>many|.|TRBV29-1|TRBJ2-5|11
CSAKDQETQYF
TGCAGCGCCAAAGATCAGGAGACCCAGTACTTC
>.|.|TRBV12-3/TRBV12-4|TRBJ2-7|13
CASRVQGTYEQYF
TGTGCCAGCAGGGTACAGGGAACCTACGAGCAGTACTTC
>many|.|TRBV12-3/TRBV12-4|TRBJ2-1|18
CASSLRGGGYSSYNEQFF
TGTGCCAGCAGTTTAAGAGGTGGCGGATATAGCTCCTACAATGAGCAGTTCTTC
>.|.|TRBV20-1|TRBJ2-3|10
CSARTDTQYF
TGCAGTGCTAGGACAGATACGCAGTATTTT
>.|.|TRBV15|TRBJ2-3|15
CATSRTPGLPDTQYF
TGTGCCACCAGCAGAACCCCGGGACTGCCAGATACGCAGTATTTT
>many|TRBD2|TRBV7-6|TRBJ2-1|19
CASSLVRREPSGGDNEQFF
TGTGCCAGCAGCTTAGTGCGGCGGGAGCCCTCGGGAGGTGACAATGAGCAGTTCTTC
>.|TRBD2|TRBV10-2|TRBJ2-7|15
CASSEHLAGTYEQYF
TGCGCCAGCAGTGAGCACCTAGCGGGAACCTACGAGCAGTACTTC
>many|.|TRBV10-3|TRBJ2-2|13
CAIKGGGTGELFF
TGTGCCATCAAGGGGGGAGGCACCGGGGAGCTGTTTTTT
>many|TRBD1|TRBV11-2|TRBJ1-4|16
CASSLASGTANEKLFF
TGTGCCAGCAGCTTAGCGTCCGGGACAGCCAATGAAAAACTGTTTTTT
>many|TRBD1|TRBV5-4|TRBJ1-2|12
CATSTGVDGYTF
TGTGCCACCTCGACAGGGGTAGATGGCTACACCTTC
>medium-sized|.|TRBV6-2/TRBV6-3|TRBJ1-6|13
CASSRGSNSPLHF
TGTGCCAGCAGCAGGGGATCCAATTCACCCCTCCACTTT
>many|.|TRBV9|TRBJ2-3|16
CASSVDAGMYTDTQYF
TGTGCCAGCAGCGTAGACGCAGGGATGTACACAGATACGCAGTATTTT
>once|.|TRBV28|TRBJ2-7|12
CASSFGAWEQYF
TGTGCCAGCAGTTTTGGCGCCTGGGAGCAGTACTTC
>.|.|TRBV9|TRBJ2-7|14
CASSVAQGSHEQYF
TGTGCCAGCAGCGTAGCTCAGGGGTCCCACGAGCAGTACTTC
>many|TRBD1|TRBV5-4|TRBJ1-1|15
CASKQGGKGNTEAFF
TGTGCCAGCAAACAGGGGGGCAAAGGGAACACTGAAGCTTTCTTT
>.|TRBD2|TRBV14|TRBJ2-1|16
CASSQDFRLAGGEQFF
TGTGCCAGCAGCCAAGATTTTAGGCTAGCGGGAGGTGAGCAGTTCTTC